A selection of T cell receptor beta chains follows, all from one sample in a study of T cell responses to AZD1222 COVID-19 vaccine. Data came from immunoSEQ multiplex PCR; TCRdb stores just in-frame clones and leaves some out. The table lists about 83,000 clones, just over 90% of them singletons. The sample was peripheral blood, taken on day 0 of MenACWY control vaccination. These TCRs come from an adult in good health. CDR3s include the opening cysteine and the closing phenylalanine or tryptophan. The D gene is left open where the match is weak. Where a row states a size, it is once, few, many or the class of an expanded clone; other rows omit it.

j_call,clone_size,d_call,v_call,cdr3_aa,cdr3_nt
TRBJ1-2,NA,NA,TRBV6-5,CASIGLGGYGYTF,TGTGCCAGCATAGGACTGGGGGGCTATGGCTACACCTTC
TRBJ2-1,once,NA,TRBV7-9,CASSPDSNNEQFF,TGTGCCAGCAGCCCGGACAGCAACAATGAGCAGTTCTTC
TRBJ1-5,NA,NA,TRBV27,CASREGNQPQHF,TGTGCCAGCAGAGAAGGCAATCAGCCCCAGCATTTT
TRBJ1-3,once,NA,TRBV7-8,CASSSVRSSGNTIYF,TGTGCCAGCAGCTCGGTCCGGAGCTCTGGAAACACCATATATTTT
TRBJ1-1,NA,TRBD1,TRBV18,CASSPIPTGGMNTEAFF,TGTGCCAGCTCACCAATCCCAACAGGGGGGATGAACACTGAAGCTTTCTTT
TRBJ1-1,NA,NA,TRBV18,CASSPDNPEAFF,TGTGCCAGCTCACCCGACAACCCTGAAGCTTTCTTT
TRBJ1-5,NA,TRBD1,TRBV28,CASSQIRGLQPQHF,TGTGCCAGCAGCCAAATAAGGGGGCTTCAGCCCCAGCATTTT
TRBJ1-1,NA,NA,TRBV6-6,CASSGLVSGGTEAFF,TGTGCCAGCAGTGGCCTGGTTTCTGGTGGCACTGAAGCTTTCTTT
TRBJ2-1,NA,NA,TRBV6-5,CASSYFPTTSNEQFF,TGTGCCAGCAGTTACTTCCCGACGACATCCAATGAGCAGTTCTTC
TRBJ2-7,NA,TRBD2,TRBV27,CASSSPSGSYEQYF,TGTGCCAGCAGTTCTCCTAGCGGTTCCTACGAGCAGTACTTC
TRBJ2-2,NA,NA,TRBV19,CASKQGSGELFF,TGTGCCAGTAAACAGGGCTCCGGGGAGCTGTTTTTT
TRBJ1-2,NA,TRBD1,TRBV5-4,CASSTGQRDYGYTF,TGTGCCAGCAGTACGGGACAGAGAGACTATGGCTACACCTTC
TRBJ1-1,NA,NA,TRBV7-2,CASSLAGGSSTEAFF,TGTGCCAGCAGCTTAGCGGGGGGTAGTAGCACTGAAGCTTTCTTT
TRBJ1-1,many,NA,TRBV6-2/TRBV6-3,CASSYWGSGTEAFF,TGTGCCAGCAGTTACTGGGGGTCCGGTACTGAAGCTTTCTTT
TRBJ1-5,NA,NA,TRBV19,CASSLGSLNQPQHF,TGTGCCAGTAGTCTCGGGTCCCTAAATCAGCCCCAGCATTTT
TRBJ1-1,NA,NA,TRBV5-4,CASSSNIGGRNTEAFF,TGTGCCAGCAGCTCCAATATAGGGGGGAGGAACACTGAAGCTTTCTTT
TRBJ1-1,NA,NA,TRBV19,CASSTGGPNLEAFF,TGTGCCAGTAGCACCGGGGGGCCGAACCTTGAAGCTTTCTTT
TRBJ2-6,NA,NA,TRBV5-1,CASSITRPGANVLTF,TGCGCCAGCAGCATAACACGGCCTGGGGCCAACGTCCTGACTTTC
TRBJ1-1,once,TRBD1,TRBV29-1,CSVVAGGMNTEAFF,TGCAGCGTTGTGGCAGGGGGCATGAACACTGAAGCTTTCTTT
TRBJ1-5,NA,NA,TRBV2,CASKEFNQPQHF,TGTGCCAGCAAAGAGTTCAATCAGCCCCAGCATTTT
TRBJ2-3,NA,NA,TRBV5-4,CASSFAASSTDTQYF,TGTGCCAGCAGCTTTGCAGCCTCTAGCACAGATACGCAGTATTTT
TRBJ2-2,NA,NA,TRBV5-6,CASSLGRSGATGELFF,TGTGCCAGCAGCTTGGGCCGCTCCGGGGCCACCGGGGAGCTGTTTTTT
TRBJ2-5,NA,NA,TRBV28,CASSSSDKPGAETQYF,TGTGCCAGCAGTAGTTCGGACAAACCCGGGGCGGAGACCCAGTACTTC
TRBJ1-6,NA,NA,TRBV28,CASSLGGEYSPLHF,TGTGCCAGCAGTTTAGGGGGAGAGTATTCACCCCTCCACTTT
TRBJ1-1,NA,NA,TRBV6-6,CASSLWTGTEAFF,TGTGCCAGCAGTCTCTGGACGGGGACTGAAGCTTTCTTT
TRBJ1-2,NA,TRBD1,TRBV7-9,CASSRSQGDNGYGYTF,TGTGCCAGCAGCCGCTCCCAGGGGGATAATGGATATGGCTACACCTTC
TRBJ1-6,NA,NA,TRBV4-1,CASSQEQYNSPLHF,TGCGCCAGCAGCCAAGAACAGTATAATTCACCCCTCCACTTT
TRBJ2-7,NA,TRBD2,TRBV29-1,CSVFGTRDHEQYF,TGCAGCGTTTTCGGGACTAGGGACCACGAGCAGTACTTC
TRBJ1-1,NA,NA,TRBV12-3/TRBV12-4,CASSQEYTEAFF,TGTGCCAGCAGTCAGGAGTACACTGAAGCTTTCTTT
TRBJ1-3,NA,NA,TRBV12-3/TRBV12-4,CASRRSGNTIYF,TGTGCCAGCAGGCGTTCAGGGAACACCATATATTTT
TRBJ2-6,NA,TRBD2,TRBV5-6,CASSFWGGSSGANVLTF,TGTGCCAGCAGCTTCTGGGGGGGTAGCTCTGGGGCCAACGTCCTGACTTTC
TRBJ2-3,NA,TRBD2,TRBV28,CASTLLAGAWTDTQYF,TGTGCCAGCACCTTACTAGCGGGGGCTTGGACAGATACGCAGTATTTT
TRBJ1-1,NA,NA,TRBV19,CASSRPPVRDTEAFF,TGTGCCAGTAGCCGTCCCCCCGTGAGGGACACTGAAGCTTTCTTT
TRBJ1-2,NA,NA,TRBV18,CASSPSRGDYGYTF,TGTGCCAGCTCACCGAGTCGGGGGGACTATGGCTACACCTTC
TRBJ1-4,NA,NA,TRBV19,CASSPWGSSEKLFF,TGTGCCAGTAGTCCCTGGGGTAGTAGTGAAAAACTGTTTTTT
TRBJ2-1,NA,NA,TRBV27,CASSLSRSYNEQFF,TGTGCCAGCAGTTTATCCCGGTCCTACAATGAGCAGTTCTTC
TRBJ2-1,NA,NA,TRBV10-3,CAIAPGVSYNEQFF,TGTGCCATCGCCCCGGGAGTCTCCTACAATGAGCAGTTCTTC
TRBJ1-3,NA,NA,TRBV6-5,CASSTITSGNTIYF,TGTGCCAGCAGTACCATTACCTCTGGAAACACCATATATTTT
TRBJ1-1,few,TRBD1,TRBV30,CAWRRQGNIEAFF,TGTGCCTGGCGTCGACAGGGGAACATTGAAGCTTTCTTT
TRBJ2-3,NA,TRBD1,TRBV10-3,CAINPTGSTDTQYF,TGTGCCATCAATCCGACAGGGAGCACAGATACGCAGTATTTT
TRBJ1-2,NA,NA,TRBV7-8,CASSLEAGVGRANYGYTF,TGTGCCAGCAGCTTAGAGGCCGGAGTAGGGAGGGCTAACTATGGCTACACCTTC
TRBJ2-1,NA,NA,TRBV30,CAWSDPYRDNEQFF,TGTGCCTGGAGTGACCCGTATAGGGACAATGAGCAGTTCTTC
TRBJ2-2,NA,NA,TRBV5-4,CASSSPWTGSGELFF,TGTGCCAGCAGCTCGCCATGGACTGGGAGTGGGGAGCTGTTTTTT